This T cell receptor beta chain was sequenced for a study of regulatory T cells in long-lasting Graves disease. Trimming removed 3 bases from V and 8 bases from J; junction bases left unmatched: 10. The CDR3 is 15 residues long. Looked up from germline, CDR1 is DFQATT and CDR2 is SNEGSKA (reference sequence). This clonotype appeared a few times. TCR beta libraries were built with iRepertoire HTBI primers and Arm-PCR of CDR3 regions. TCRdb re-called the multiplex PCR reads through MiXCR, storing one row per CDR3 protein. Of 650,000 to 700,000 distinct CDR3 sequences listed, 30% are singletons. Time point here: persistent/refractory GD, antithyroid drugs over 5 years with positive TRAb. Researchers made the TCR library from RNA that was extracted from PBMCs.

The sequenced sample was peripheral blood mononuclear cells (PBMCs), obtained when the disease was refractory, from a patient treated with antithyroid drugs. The sequence derives from a female donor with Graves disease. The chain recombines TRBV20-1 with TRBJ1-6; the match to TRBD1 covers 7 bases. The CDR3 coding sequence is TGCAGTGCTAGGCCCCAGGGGGGAATGGATTCACCCCTCCACTTT. It is translated as CSARPQGGMDSPLHF.